This TCR beta chain was sequenced in a study of blood T cell repertoires in COVID-19. Assay: immunoSEQ multiplex PCR; the TCRdb copy retains only in-frame clones and omits some. The table has some 290,000 clones, roughly nine tenths seen once. The germline V gene has CDR1 LGHNA and CDR2 YSLEER. Trimming removed 0 bases from V and 5 bases from J; junction bases left unmatched: 7. This CDR3 region has 16 residues. The TCR comes from a woman in her twenties or thirties who had recovered from COVID-19. V usage is TRBV4-3 and J usage is TRBJ1-2; 9 positions agree with TRBD1. The sequenced sample was PBMCs or T cells enriched from blood (not recorded which). CDR3 nucleotides: TGCGCCAGCAGCCAAGATCCGGGGACAGGGTGGTATGGCTACACCTTC. As protein: CASSQDPGTGWYGYTF.